These 21 T cell receptor beta chains were sequenced from one sample in a study of shared clonotypes between healthy human individuals. This table comes from immunoSEQ multiplex PCR, and its TCRdb copy is limited to in-frame clones, with some not included. The table shows fewer than 1.4 million clones, with around 78% occurring only once. Input material: memory CD4+ T cells from PBMCs. Subset here: CD45RA-negative fraction. The receptor set was obtained from a man aged 18 to 29 in good health. Some clones in this sample may be carry-over from other donors' samples.

A note on this clone: With a much larger clone just one base away, this may be a read error. This rearrangement joins TRBV6-6 to TRBJ2-7; possible D gene TRBD1, 6 bases. The CDR3 has 12 residues. Germline V CDR1 and CDR2: MNHNY, SVGAGI (reference sequence). V lost 2 bases and J 5 bases, leaving 7 bases between the germline ends. The CDR3 DNA is TGTGCCAGCAGTTACGGGGGCCACGAGCAGTACTTC. Translating gives CASSYGGHEQYF.

This clone was seen just once. V gene TRBV5-1 combines with J gene TRBJ2-5; D ambiguous. V gave up 0 bases and J gave up 5 bases, with 11 bases separating them. Looked up from germline, CDR1 is SGHRS and CDR2 is YFSETQ. The CDR3 length is 14 residues. In DNA, the CDR3 is TGCGCCAGCAGCTTGGACCTCCTAGGGGAGACCCAGTACTTC. This translates into CASSLDLLGETQYF.

The chain has TRBV4-2 and TRBJ1-4; D ambiguous. The V gene lost 3 bases and the J gene lost 0 bases, with 11 bases spanning the gap. The germline gives CDR1 LGHNA, CDR2 YNFKEQ. The CDR3 totals 16 residues. CDR3 DNA: TGTGCCAGCAGCCAGTGGATCCTTGCAACTAATGAAAAACTGTTTTTT. Its translation is CASSQWILATNEKLFF.

The J gene is TRBJ2-2, the V gene TRBV7-3; 8 nucleotides line up with TRBD1. The CDR3 covers 15 residues. The J segment lost 5 bases and the V segment lost 3 bases, leaving 5 bases of the junction unmatched. CDR1 SGHTA and CDR2 FQGTGA come from the germline V gene. The CDR3 bases are TGTGCCAGCAGCTTCGGACAGGGTCGAACCGGGGAGCTGTTTTTT. Amino acids: CASSFGQGRTGELFF.

The V call is TRBV18, the J call TRBJ1-2, with 8 positions matching TRBD1. Unmatched junction bases numbered 9, after V lost 6 bases and J lost 0 bases. This CDR3 spans 16 amino acids. Germline V lookup: CDR1 KGHSH, CDR2 LQKENI. As DNA, the CDR3 is TGTGCCAGCTCTCTGCAGGGGGCCCGAGCTAACTATGGCTACACCTTC. It is translated as CASSLQGARANYGYTF.

This chain connects TRBV6-5 to TRBJ2-1, with D perhaps TRBD2 (5 bases). The CDR3 loop spans 16 amino acids. The V gene lost 0 bases and the J gene lost 4 bases, with 13 bases spanning the gap. CDR1 MNHEY and CDR2 SVGAGI come from the germline V gene. This chain's CDR3 is CASSYSKQRWYNEQFF. Here the CDR3 DNA reads TGTGCCAGCAGTTACTCGAAACAGCGGTGGTACAATGAGCAGTTCTTC.

The chain joins TRBV2 to TRBJ2-7; D is undetermined. The CDR3 extends over 14 amino acids. Germline loops: CDR1 SNHLY, CDR2 FYNNEI. Trimming left V 7 bases short and J 6 bases short, with 19 bases between. CDR3 protein: CASIQESPWVEQYF. For the CDR3, the DNA is TGTGCCAGCATCCAAGAGTCTCCATGGGTCGAGCAGTACTTC.

The chain combines TRBV6-1 with TRBJ2-7; D is unclear. Germline lookup yields CDR1 MNHNS and CDR2 SASEGT. V lost 2 bases, J lost 4 bases, and 15 bases lay in between. This CDR3 has 15 amino acids. Here the CDR3 reads CASSERPEPLYEQYF. In DNA, the CDR3 is TGTGCCAGCAGTGAAAGGCCAGAACCTTTATACGAGCAGTACTTC.

With respect to this clone: The identical CDR3 is also encoded by other nucleotide sequences in the sample. Written as DNA, the CDR3 is TGTGCCAGCAGCTTGGACAGGGGCTATGGCTACACCTTC. It codes for CASSLDRGYGYTF. This chain connects TRBV11-2 to TRBJ1-2, with 9 nucleotides matching TRBD1. This CDR3 has 13 residues. The trim removed 3 bases at V and 4 bases at J, leaving 0 bases unmatched. The germline CDR1 and CDR2 sequences are SGHAT and FQNNGV.

A note on this clone: This sequence may be a read error, since a much larger clone differs from it by one base. This sample includes further DNA sequences coding for the same CDR3. The genes are TRBV4-1 and TRBJ1-2; 7 bases are shared with TRBD1. The V gene's germline CDR1 is MGHRA and CDR2 YSYEKL. The CDR3 has 16 amino acids. The CDR3 reads CASSQHFRDSMYGYTF. The CDR3 nucleotides read TGCGCCAGCAGCCAACATTTCCGGGACAGCATGTATGGTTACACCTTC.

This chain joins TRBV28 and TRBJ1-2; D unresolved. V lost 5 bases, J lost 0 bases, and 13 bases lay in between. The CDR3 has 15 residues. CDR1 MDHEN and CDR2 SYDVKM come from the germline V gene. This CDR3 reads CASSPIATTNYGYTF. Written as DNA, the CDR3 is TGTGCCAGCAGTCCAATAGCGACAACTAACTATGGCTACACCTTC.

This clone has a single count. The chain has TRBV27 and TRBJ2-7; D is possibly TRBD2 (6 bases). V shed 5 bases and J shed 0 bases, with 14 bases lying between them. Per germline, CDR1 MNHEY and CDR2 SMNVEV (reference sequence). The CDR3 runs to 15 residues. CDR3 sequence: CASSPSRLVSYEQYF. Written as DNA, the CDR3 is TGTGCCAGCAGTCCCTCTAGACTAGTCTCCTACGAGCAGTACTTC.

The chain uses TRBV5-1 and TRBJ1-2; D remains ambiguous. This CDR3 comprises 15 residues. The V gene lost 2 bases and the J gene lost 3 bases, with 14 bases spanning the gap. Germline loops: CDR1 SGHRS, CDR2 YFSETQ. This chain's CDR3 is CASSFGGSVDYGYTF. DNA of the CDR3: TGCGCCAGCAGCTTCGGTGGTAGCGTGGACTATGGCTACACCTTC.

The chain joins TRBV7-2 to TRBJ1-1; 7 bases fit TRBD1. Trimming removed 5 bases from V and 0 bases from J; junction bases left unmatched: 9. This CDR3 comprises 16 residues. CDR1 SGHTA and CDR2 FQGNSA come from the germline V gene. CDR3 amino acids: CASSQTDRDMNTEAFF. CDR3 sequence (DNA): TGTGCCAGCAGCCAGACTGACAGGGATATGAACACTGAAGCTTTCTTT.

The rearrangement joins TRBV2 to TRBJ2-5; TRBD2 might be the D (5 bases). V lost 7 bases, J lost 1 base, and 16 bases lay in between. This CDR3 is built from 15 residues. The germline V gene has CDR1 SNHLY and CDR2 FYNNEI. CDR3 sequence: CASTSRAGIQETQYF. The DNA for the CDR3 is TGTGCCAGCACCTCAAGGGCCGGGATCCAAGAGACCCAGTACTTC. The variable domain in full, completed from reference TRBV2 and TRBJ2-5, reads EPEVTQTPSHQVTQMGQEVILRCVPISNHLYFYWYRQILGQKVEFLVSFYNNEISEKSEIFDDQFSVERPDGSNFTLKIRSTKLEDSAMYFCASTSRAGIQETQYFGPGTRLLVL.

This clone was detected only a few times. Given the absence of the conserved phenylalanine or tryptophan at the CDR3 end, a read error is likely. This chain joins TRBV28 and TRBJ1-1, with D possibly TRBD1 on 5 matching bases. The CDR3 totals 12 residues. Trimming cost V 1 base and J 10 bases, with 10 bases left between them. Germline CDR1 is MDHEN and CDR2 is SYDVKM. The CDR3 nucleotides are TGTGCCAGCAGTTTATATGGGGGGACAGCTTTCCTT. Translation gives CASSLYGGTAFL.

This clone appeared many times. The chain links TRBV9 to TRBJ1-2; D unresolved. Per germline, CDR1 SGDLS and CDR2 YYNGEE. Trimming pared 3 bases from V and 0 bases from J, leaving 9 bases between. The CDR3 has 14 amino acids. The CDR3 here is CASSAGGPNYGYTF. The DNA of the CDR3 is TGTGCCAGCAGCGCCGGTGGGCCTAACTATGGCTACACCTTC.

V usage is TRBV6-1 and J usage is TRBJ1-2; no clear D. V was clipped by 10 bases and J by 7 bases, with 19 bases between them. CDR1 is MNHNS, CDR2 SASEGT, per germline. The CDR3 contains 13 residues. The CDR3 region has the DNA TGTGCCACACGGGCGGCCGGTATAGGTGGCTACACCTTC. Amino acid sequence: CATRAAGIGGYTF.

This clone was counted only a few times. The V gene is TRBV18, the J gene TRBJ2-7; possibly TRBD1 for D (6 bases). Germline CDR1 is KGHSH and CDR2 is LQKENI. The length of the CDR3 is 16 residues. V was trimmed by 3 bases and J by 0 bases, leaving 15 bases between them. The CDR3, as DNA: TGTGCCAGCTCACCGGCTTCCAGGGGTTCCTCCTACGAGCAGTACTTC. Its protein is CASSPASRGSSYEQYF. The variable domain in full, with the rest retrieved from reference TRBV18 and TRBJ2-7, is NAGVMQNPRHLVRRRGQEARLRCSPMKGHSHVYWYRQLPEEGLKFMVYLQKENIIDESGMPKERFSAEFPKEGPSILRIQQVVRGDSAAYFCASSPASRGSSYEQYFGPGTRLTVT.

Turning to this clone: Distinct nucleotide sequences in the sample also encode this CDR3. The chain combines TRBV10-1 with TRBJ1-2; 8 nucleotides match TRBD1. V trimming: 2 bases; J trimming: 6 bases; junction bases outside the gene matches: 2. This CDR3 has 13 residues. Germline V lookup: CDR1 WNHNN, CDR2 SYGVQD (reference sequence). CDR3 bases: TGCGCCAGCAGTGAGACAGGGGGGAATGGCTACACCTTC. This sequence encodes CASSETGGNGYTF.

This rearrangement joins TRBV6-5 to TRBJ2-7; 7 bases match TRBD1. CDR1 MNHEY and CDR2 SVGAGI come from the germline V gene. The V and J ends lost 6 bases and 3 bases, in that order; junction bases with no gene match: 5. CDR3 length: 13 residues. CDR3 DNA sequence: TGTGCCAGCAGCCTCCGGGACAGCTACGAGCAGTACTTC. It codes for CASSLRDSYEQYF.